This T cell receptor (beta chain) was obtained from a study of blood T cell repertoires in COVID-19. Background on the study: Samples taken during acute and convalescent COVID-19 were collected in the United States, Italy and Spain.

Deletions cut 3 bases from V and 0 bases from J, with 12 bases between. CDR1 and CDR2 from the germline V gene are WNHNN and SYGVQD (reference sequence). The CDR3 length is 15 residues. The data were produced by immunoSEQ multiplex PCR, yet TCRdb's version contains in-frame clones alone and is incomplete. The sample shows around 59,000 clones, approximately 80% of them seen only once. Input material: peripheral blood. The rearrangement joins TRBV10-1 to TRBJ2-7; D unresolved. The clonotype was recovered from a woman of 80 years or more with active or convalescent COVID-19. The CDR3 spells CASSDDGLSSYEQYF. In DNA form, the CDR3 reads TGCGCCAGCAGTGATGACGGGTTAAGCTCCTACGAGCAGTACTTC.